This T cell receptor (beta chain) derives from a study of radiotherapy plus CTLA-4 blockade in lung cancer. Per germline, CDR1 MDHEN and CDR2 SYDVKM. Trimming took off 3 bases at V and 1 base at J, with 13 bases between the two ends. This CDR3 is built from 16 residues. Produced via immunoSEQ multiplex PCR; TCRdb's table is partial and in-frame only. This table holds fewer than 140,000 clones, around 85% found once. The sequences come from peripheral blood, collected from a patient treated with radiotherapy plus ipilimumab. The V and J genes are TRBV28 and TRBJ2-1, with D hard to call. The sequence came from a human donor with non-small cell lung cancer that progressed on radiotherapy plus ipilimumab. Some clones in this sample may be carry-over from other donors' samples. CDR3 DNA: TGTGCCAGCAGTTTGACGCGGACCATATCCTACAATGAGCAGTTCTTC. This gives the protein CASSLTRTISYNEQFF. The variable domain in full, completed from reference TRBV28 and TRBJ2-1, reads DVKVTQSSRYLVKRTGEKVFLECVQDMDHENMFWYRQDPGLGLRLIYFSYDVKMKEKGDIPEGYSVSREKKERFSLILESASTNQTSMYLCASSLTRTISYNEQFFGPGTRLTVL.